This T cell receptor (beta chain) is drawn from a study of control samples from healthy donors and cancer patients. Assay: immunoSEQ multiplex PCR; the TCRdb copy retains only in-frame clones and omits some. The repertoire holds 130,000 or so clones, with about 90% as singletons. This CDR3 comprises 14 residues. Germline V gene lookup returns CDR1 MDHEN and CDR2 SYDVKM. V was shortened by 4 bases and J by 5 bases, with 11 bases between the two germline ends. The sample taken for sequencing was blood. The V and J genes are TRBV28 and TRBJ2-2, with D possibly TRBD1 on 6 matching bases. The clonotype originates from a man aged 60 to 75 in good health. The CDR3 here is CASSSGGATGELFF. As DNA, the CDR3 is TGTGCCAGCAGTTCTGGGGGCGCGACCGGGGAGCTGTTTTTT.